Listed below are T cell receptor beta chains from one sample, sequenced in a study of glioma-infiltrating T cells. Each CDR3 protein gets one entry after TCRdb re-called the multiplex PCR reads with MiXCR. The sample holds more than 300,000 distinct CDR3 sequences; about 40% are singletons and the top ten take around 12%. The sample consisted of glioma tissue, nonneoplastic brain tissue, or PBMCs (not recorded which). Source of these receptors: a human donor with low-grade glioma or glioblastoma, undergoing nonglioma brain surgery, or in good health (not recorded which). Each CDR3 is given with its conserved first and last residue. D genes are given only for firm matches. Only some rows state a clone size, as once, few, many or a class for expanded clones.

cdr3_nt: TGCAGTGCTAGATCGGGGCCCGAGGTTGAAGCTTTCTTT
cdr3_aa: CSARSGPEVEAFF
v_call: TRBV20-1
j_call: TRBJ1-1
d_call: .
clone_size: .

cdr3_nt: TGTGCCAGCAGGGCTCCTAATGAAAAACTGTTTTTT
cdr3_aa: CASRAPNEKLFF
v_call: TRBV28
j_call: TRBJ1-4
d_call: .
clone_size: few

cdr3_nt: TGCGCCAGCAGCCAAGGGAACGAGCAGTACTTC
cdr3_aa: CASSQGNEQYF
v_call: TRBV3-1
j_call: TRBJ2-7
d_call: .
clone_size: .

cdr3_nt: TGCGCCAGCAGCCAAGAGAGCGGGAGGAGGTCAGATACGCAGTATTTT
cdr3_aa: CASSQESGRRSDTQYF
v_call: TRBV4-1
j_call: TRBJ2-3
d_call: TRBD2
clone_size: few

cdr3_nt: TGTGCCAGCAGTCCCTTACGGGGGGGAGCCTATGGCTACACCTTC
cdr3_aa: CASSPLRGGAYGYTF
v_call: TRBV12-3/TRBV12-4
j_call: TRBJ1-2
d_call: .
clone_size: few

cdr3_nt: TGTGACAGCTGGGGGACTAGCGGGAGGACACCACTTAACAATGAGCAGTTCTTC
cdr3_aa: CDSWGTSGRTPLNNEQFF
v_call: TRBV28
j_call: TRBJ2-1
d_call: TRBD2
clone_size: .

cdr3_nt: TGTGCCACCAGCAGAGATGGGGTCAGCTCCTACGAGCAGTACTTC
cdr3_aa: CATSRDGVSSYEQYF
v_call: TRBV15
j_call: TRBJ2-7
d_call: .
clone_size: many

cdr3_nt: TGTGCCAGCAGCCCTCGGGTCACTGAAGCTTTCTTT
cdr3_aa: CASSPRVTEAFF
v_call: TRBV25-1
j_call: TRBJ1-1
d_call: .
clone_size: .

cdr3_nt: TGCGCCAGCAGTGGGACATCGAACACCGGCGAGCTGTTTTTT
cdr3_aa: CASSGTSNTGELFF
v_call: TRBV5-1
j_call: TRBJ2-2
d_call: .
clone_size: .

cdr3_nt: TGTGCCATCAGTGCGGGGGGATATGGCTACACCTTC
cdr3_aa: CAISAGGYGYTF
v_call: TRBV10-3
j_call: TRBJ1-2
d_call: .
clone_size: few

cdr3_nt: TGCAGTGCCCATCGACTAGCGGGCCCCACAGATACGCAGTATTTT
cdr3_aa: CSAHRLAGPTDTQYF
v_call: TRBV20-1
j_call: TRBJ2-3
d_call: TRBD2
clone_size: many

cdr3_nt: TGTGCCATCAGTGAGGGTGGAACGGAGAACACTGAAGCTTTCTTT
cdr3_aa: CAISEGGTENTEAFF
v_call: TRBV10-3
j_call: TRBJ1-1
d_call: .
clone_size: few

cdr3_nt: TGTGCCAGCAGTTCCCATCCCCGGCTCCTCCACAAGCAGTACTTC
cdr3_aa: CASSSHPRLLHKQYF
v_call: TRBV27
j_call: TRBJ2-7
d_call: .
clone_size: .

cdr3_nt: TGTGCCAGCAGTTACTCGACGACGGACGGAATCACTGAAGCTTTCTTT
cdr3_aa: CASSYSTTDGITEAFF
v_call: TRBV6-2/TRBV6-3
j_call: TRBJ1-1
d_call: .
clone_size: many

cdr3_nt: TGCAGCGTTGTCGCTATCAGCTACGAGCAGTACTTC
cdr3_aa: CSVVAISYEQYF
v_call: TRBV29-1
j_call: TRBJ2-7
d_call: .
clone_size: few

cdr3_nt: TGTGCCAGCAGTTTAGCGGGACCACTTTACGAGCAGTACTTC
cdr3_aa: CASSLAGPLYEQYF
v_call: TRBV27
j_call: TRBJ2-7
d_call: .
clone_size: many

cdr3_nt: TGCAGTGCTAGGCCGTCACCCCAAAACATTCAGTACTTC
cdr3_aa: CSARPSPQNIQYF
v_call: TRBV20-1
j_call: TRBJ2-4
d_call: .
clone_size: few

cdr3_nt: TGTGCCAGCAGTACACAGGGCGGGAACACTGAAGCTTTCTTT
cdr3_aa: CASSTQGGNTEAFF
v_call: TRBV27
j_call: TRBJ1-1
d_call: .
clone_size: many